These 2 T cell receptor beta chains were sequenced from one sample in a study of preoperative IRX-2 immunotherapy in early breast cancer. Generated by immunoSEQ multiplex PCR, the TCRdb table keeps only in-frame clones and is missing some. The sample comprises over 30,000 clones, roughly nine tenths of which are singletons, and about 1.5% rests with the top ten. Treatment denoted: preoperative locoregional IRX-2 cytokine immunotherapy. The source was tumor tissue, collected after IRX-2 immunotherapy. The receptors here all came from a human donor with breast cancer.

This clone was recorded only once. The chain carries TRBV30 and TRBJ2-3; D gene ambiguous. Germline V gene data show CDR1 as GTSNPN and CDR2 as SVGIG (reference sequence). The CDR3 contains 12 residues. With 0 bases removed from V and 4 bases from J, the gap between germline ends came to 5 bases. DNA for the CDR3: TGTGCCTGGAGTGTACTCTCAGATACGCAGTATTTT. It translates to CAWSVLSDTQYF.

The chain couples TRBV11-3 to TRBJ1-4; tentatively, D is TRBD1 (5 bases). The CDR3 totals 16 residues. The V end was cut by 1 base, the J end by 7 bases, with 16 bases between. Germline CDR1 and CDR2: SGHNT and YENEEA. The CDR3 spells CASSLGIQGGREKLFF. CDR3 bases: TGTGCCAGCAGCTTAGGGATCCAGGGCGGGCGTGAAAAACTGTTTTTT.